Each of the 21 T cell receptor beta chains below was sequenced from the same sample in a study of Graves' ophthalmopathy and Graves' hyperthyroidism. TCR beta CDR3 amplification used RNA transcripts. A first-round RT-PCR used HTBI primers, followed by a second-round multiplex PCR. TCRdb redid the calling of the multiplex PCR reads with MiXCR, one entry per CDR3 protein. The sample holds roughly 700,000 distinct CDR3 sequences; around 40% are singletons and the top ten take roughly 46%. Sequencing input: peripheral blood. The receptor source for this set is an adult man with Graves' ophthalmopathy.

The CDR3 coding sequence is TGTGCCAGCAGCTTATTCGGCAGCACCCACGAGCAGTACTTC. Translating gives CASSLFGSTHEQYF. The J gene is TRBJ2-7, the V gene TRBV7-2, with D unclear. Trimming took off 2 bases at V and 5 bases at J, with 13 bases between the two ends. Germline assignment: CDR1 SGHTA and CDR2 FQGNSA. The CDR3 runs 14 residues.

Turning to this clonotype: Germline and junction disagree at one end, which may indicate a read error. The J gene is TRBJ1-5, the V gene TRBV24-1, with D possibly matching TRBD1 (6 bases). CDR1 is KGHDR, CDR2 SFDVKD, per germline. CDR3 length equals 18 residues. The CDR3 is CASSLRLRGGHGNQPQHF. The CDR3 nucleotides read TGTGCCAGCAGTTTACGGCTTCGTGGGGGGCACGGGAATCAGCCCCAGCATTTT.

V and J are TRBV20-1 and TRBJ1-1; the match to TRBD1 covers 12 bases. This CDR3 spans 15 amino acids. The germline CDR1 and CDR2 sequences are DFQATT and SNEGSKA (reference sequence). Unmatched junction bases numbered 7, after V lost 3 bases and J lost 5 bases. The CDR3, as DNA: TGCAGTGCTAGGGGTGGGACAGGGGGCCGAACTGAAGCTTTCTTT. As protein: CSARGGTGGRTEAFF.

This clonotype was seen a handful of times. The V and J genes are TRBV20-1 and TRBJ1-5; 8 bases align to TRBD1. The CDR3 runs 14 residues. Germline V gives CDR1 DFQATT, CDR2 SNEGSKA (reference sequence). Trimming took 7 bases from V and 7 from J; bases not matched to a gene: 12. As DNA, the CDR3 is TGCAGTGGGAACCATGGACAGGGTGGACAGCCCCAGCATTTT. Translating gives CSGNHGQGGQPQHF.

The chain links TRBV7-8 to TRBJ1-2; tentative D call: TRBD2 (6 bases). The closer fit of TRBJ2-7 to the DNA end suggests the J call may be wrong. Germline loops: CDR1 SGHVS, CDR2 FQNEAQ. The CDR3 is made up of 13 amino acids. The CDR3 DNA sequence: TGTGCCAGCAGCCCGGAGCCGGGAGACGAGCAGTACTTC. It encodes CASSPEPGDEQYF.

V is TRBV20-1 and J is TRBJ1-5; possibly TRBD1 for D (5 bases). V shed 0 bases and J shed 2 bases, with 11 bases lying between them. This CDR3 contains 15 residues. Germline V gene lookup returns CDR1 DFQATT and CDR2 SNEGSKA (reference sequence). CDR3 in DNA: TGCAGTGCTAGAGATCCGGGCAGGGGCAATCAGCCCCAGCATTTT. Protein sequence: CSARDPGRGNQPQHF.

Worth noting for this clonotype: No conserved phenylalanine or tryptophan is present at the end of the CDR3, so a read error is the likely explanation. The DNA is omitted, as the CDR3 cannot be located on it reliably, and the CDR3 follows TCRdb's listing. The V call is TRBV19, the J call TRBJ2-5; no DNA check was done on the table's D call, TRBD1. The CDR3 is 8 amino acids long, termini counted. Germline V gives CDR1 LNHDA, CDR2 SQIVND (reference sequence). This CDR3 reads CASSRSYR.

This clonotype showed up just a few times. The V call is TRBV5-1, the J call TRBJ2-7; TRBD2 agrees at 8 bases. The CDR3 is made up of 14 amino acids. The V gene's germline CDR1 is SGHRS and CDR2 YFSETQ. The J segment lost 6 bases and the V segment lost 4 bases, leaving 9 bases of the junction unmatched. CDR3 DNA sequence: TGCGCCAGCAGCATACCGGGACTAGTTCCCGAGCAGTACTTC. It codes for CASSIPGLVPEQYF.

The chain links TRBV25-1 to TRBJ1-2; D may be TRBD1 (5 bases). CDR3 length: 11 amino acids. Germline values: CDR1 MGHDK, CDR2 SYGVNS. The chain's CDR3 is CASRGDNGYTF. The CDR3 DNA sequence: TGTGCTTCGCGAGGGGATAACGGCTACACCTTC.

This clonotype was counted between two and nine times. The V gene is TRBV9, the J gene TRBJ1-4, with 9 bases matching TRBD1. The trim removed 0 bases at V and 5 bases at J, leaving 2 bases unmatched. Germline assignment: CDR1 SGDLS and CDR2 YYNGEE. The CDR3 consists of 15 residues. CDR3 region: CASSVEGTGNEKLFF. The CDR3 coding sequence is TGTGCCAGCAGCGTAGAGGGGACAGGGAATGAAAAACTGTTTTTT.

This sequence joins TRBV10-3 and TRBJ1-1, with D perhaps TRBD1 (5 bases). V lost 7 bases, J lost 5 bases, and 14 bases lay in between. Germline CDR1 reads ENHRY; CDR2 reads SYGVKD. The length of the CDR3 is 13 residues. CDR3 protein: CAITSTGVTEAFF. CDR3 bases: TGTGCCATCACCTCCACGGGGGTAACTGAAGCTTTCTTT.

V gene TRBV7-6 combines with J gene TRBJ1-5; 9 nucleotides line up with TRBD1. The germline V gene encodes CDR1 SGHVS and CDR2 FNYEAQ. The V segment lost 1 base and the J segment 5 bases; nucleotides outside the gene matches: 9. This CDR3 spans 17 amino acids. The CDR3 sequence: CASSLGTDRGSDQPQHF. CDR3 nucleotide sequence: TGTGCCAGCAGCTTAGGTACAGACAGGGGGTCGGATCAGCCCCAGCATTTT.

The chain combines TRBV5-6 with TRBJ1-6; D ambiguous. Germline CDR1 and CDR2: SGHDT and YYEEEE. Trimming cost V 7 bases and J 17 bases, with 7 bases left between them. This CDR3 spans 8 amino acids. The DNA for the CDR3 is TGTGCCAGCCTCCCCTTCCACTTT. It translates to CASLPFHF.

This rearrangement joins TRBV25-1 to TRBJ1-6; D gene uncertain. This CDR3 contains 15 residues. With 3 bases removed from V and 10 bases from J, the gap between germline ends came to 16 bases. Germline CDR1 and CDR2: MGHDK and SYGVNS. This chain's CDR3 is CASSDSAGMRSPLHF. CDR3 DNA sequence: TGTGCCAGCAGTGATAGTGCCGGGATGAGATCACCCCTCCACTTT.

This rearrangement joins TRBV7-6 to TRBJ2-7; perhaps TRBD1 as D (7 bases). CDR3 length: 17 amino acids. V dropped 6 bases and J dropped 3 bases, with 24 bases sitting between them. Germline CDR1 and CDR2: SGHVS and FNYEAQ. The CDR3 sequence is CASRAGGPEERYYEQYF. The CDR3, as DNA: TGTGCCAGCAGGGCAGGGGGGCCGGAGGAGCGGTACTACGAGCAGTACTTC.

Only a few counts were recorded for this clonotype. This chain joins TRBV7-9 and TRBJ2-5; 7 bases are shared with TRBD2. V lost 2 bases to trimming and J lost 3 bases; unmatched junction nucleotides: 3. CDR1 is SEHNR and CDR2 is FQNEAQ in the germline V gene (reference sequence). CDR3 length: 14 residues. The CDR3 is CASSLRGVKETQYF. The CDR3 coding sequence is TGTGCCAGCAGCTTACGGGGGGTAAAAGAGACCCAGTACTTC.

In this sample, this clonotype turned up many times. This chain links TRBV13 with TRBJ2-5; D gene unclear. Trimming left V 4 bases short and J 5 bases short, with 14 bases between. Germline V gene sequence: CDR1 PRHDT, CDR2 FYEKMQ (reference sequence). CDR3 length equals 14 residues. This CDR3 is CASSSEDRGETQYF. The CDR3 DNA follows: TGTGCCAGCAGCTCCGAAGATCGTGGGGAGACCCAGTACTTC.

This chain connects TRBV12-3 or TRBV12-4 to TRBJ1-4; 7 bases fit TRBD1. With V trimmed by 5 bases and J by 7 bases, 7 bases remained unmatched. The CDR3 runs 14 residues. The CDR3 DNA follows: TGTGCCAGCAGTCCCGACAGGGTAGCTGAAAAACTGTTTTTT. Translation: CASSPDRVAEKLFF.

This clonotype was observed at least ten times. This chain joins TRBV20-1 and TRBJ2-5; TRBD2 matches at 8 bases. This CDR3 spans 15 amino acids. Germline CDR1 is DFQATT and CDR2 is SNEGSKA (reference sequence). Trimming took 3 bases from V and 11 from J; bases not matched to a gene: 17. Here the CDR3 reads CSASPWADGGEVQYF. CDR3 DNA: TGCAGTGCTAGCCCCTGGGCGGACGGGGGGGAGGTGCAGTACTTC.

This clonotype was detected ten times or more. The chain joins TRBV19 to TRBJ1-1, with D possibly TRBD1 on 6 matching bases. CDR3 length: 17 amino acids. V lost 5 bases and J 1 base, leaving 20 bases between the germline ends. The germline CDR1 and CDR2 sequences are LNHDA and SQIVND (reference sequence). The CDR3 region is CASSVRAGAVGNTEAFF. The CDR3 DNA reads TGTGCCAGTAGTGTCCGGGCGGGGGCGGTCGGGAACACTGAAGCTTTCTTT.

This clonotype was seen ten or more times. This chain joins TRBV7-2 and TRBJ2-7; 7 bases fit TRBD2. V was pared by 3 bases and J by 1 base, with 6 bases of the junction left unmatched. Germline V gives CDR1 SGHTA, CDR2 FQGNSA. This CDR3 contains 15 residues. DNA for the CDR3: TGTGCCAGCAGCTTGGACGGGGGGATATCCTACGAGCAGTACTTC. Translating it yields CASSLDGGISYEQYF.